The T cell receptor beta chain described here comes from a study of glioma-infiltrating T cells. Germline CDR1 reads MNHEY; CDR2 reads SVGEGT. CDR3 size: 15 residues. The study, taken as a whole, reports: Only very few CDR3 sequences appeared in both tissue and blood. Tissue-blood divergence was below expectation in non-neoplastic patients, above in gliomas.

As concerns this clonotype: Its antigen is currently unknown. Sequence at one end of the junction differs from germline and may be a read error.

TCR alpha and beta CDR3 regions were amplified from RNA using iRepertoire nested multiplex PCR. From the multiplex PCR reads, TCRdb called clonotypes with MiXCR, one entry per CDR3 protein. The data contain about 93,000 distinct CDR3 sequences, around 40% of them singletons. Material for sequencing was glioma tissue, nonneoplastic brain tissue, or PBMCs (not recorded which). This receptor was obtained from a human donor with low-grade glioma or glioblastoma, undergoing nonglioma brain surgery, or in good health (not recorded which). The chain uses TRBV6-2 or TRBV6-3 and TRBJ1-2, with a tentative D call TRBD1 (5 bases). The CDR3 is CASSCPGPGDYGFTF. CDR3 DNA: TGTGCCAGCAGTTGCCCGGGTCCCGGGGACTATGGCTTCACCTTC.